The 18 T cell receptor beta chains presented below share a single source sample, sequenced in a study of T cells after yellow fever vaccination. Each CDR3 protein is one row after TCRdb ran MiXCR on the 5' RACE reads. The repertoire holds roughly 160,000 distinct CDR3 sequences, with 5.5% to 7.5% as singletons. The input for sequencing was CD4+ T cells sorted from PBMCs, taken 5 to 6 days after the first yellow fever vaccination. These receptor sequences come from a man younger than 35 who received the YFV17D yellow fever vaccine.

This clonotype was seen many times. CDR3 sequence reads: CASSDIAGGETQYF. CDR3 DNA: TGCGCCAGCAGCGACATAGCGGGGGGAGAGACCCAGTACTTC. V and J are TRBV5-1 and TRBJ2-5, with 10 bases aligning to TRBD2. The CDR3 contains 14 residues. Germline CDR1 is SGHRS and CDR2 is YFSETQ. V was clipped by 4 bases and J by 4 bases; unmatched bases: 4.

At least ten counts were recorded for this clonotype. The CDR3 nucleotides read TGTGCCACCAGTGACCCTCGACAGGGGGCGAACATTCAGTACTTC. Its protein is CATSDPRQGANIQYF. This sequence joins TRBV24-1 and TRBJ2-4; 10 bases agree with TRBD1. The ends lost 4 bases at V and 7 bases at J; junction bases unmatched: 6. CDR1 is KGHDR, CDR2 SFDVKD, per germline. This CDR3 contains 15 residues.

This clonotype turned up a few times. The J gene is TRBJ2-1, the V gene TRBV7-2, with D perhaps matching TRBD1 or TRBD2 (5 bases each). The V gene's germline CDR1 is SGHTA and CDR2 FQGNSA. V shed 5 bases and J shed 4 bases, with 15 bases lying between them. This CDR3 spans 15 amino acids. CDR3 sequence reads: CASSLGTPRYNEQFF. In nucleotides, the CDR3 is TGTGCCAGCAGCCTTGGGACCCCAAGATACAATGAGCAGTTCTTC.

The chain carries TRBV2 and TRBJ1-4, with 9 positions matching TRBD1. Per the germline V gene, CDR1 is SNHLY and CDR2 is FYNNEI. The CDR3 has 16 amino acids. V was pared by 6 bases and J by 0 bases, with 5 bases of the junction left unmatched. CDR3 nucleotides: TGTGCCAGCAGCTCGACAGGGGGTTCAACTAATGAAAAACTGTTTTTT. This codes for CASSSTGGSTNEKLFF.

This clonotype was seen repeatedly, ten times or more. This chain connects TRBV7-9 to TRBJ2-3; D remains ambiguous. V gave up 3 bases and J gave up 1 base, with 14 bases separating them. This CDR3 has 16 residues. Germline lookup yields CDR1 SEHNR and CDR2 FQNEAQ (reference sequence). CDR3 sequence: CASSFSLAGGTDTQYF. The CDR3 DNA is TGTGCCAGCAGCTTCTCTTTAGCTGGGGGCACAGATACGCAGTATTTT.

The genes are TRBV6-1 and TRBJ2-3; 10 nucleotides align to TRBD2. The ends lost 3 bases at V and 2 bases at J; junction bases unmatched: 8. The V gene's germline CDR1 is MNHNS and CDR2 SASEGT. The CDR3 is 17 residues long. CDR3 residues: CASSDPLAGVTTDTQYF. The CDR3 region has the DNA TGTGCCAGCAGTGACCCCCTAGCGGGGGTCACCACAGATACGCAGTATTTT.

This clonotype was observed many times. This CDR3 reads CSARREDEQFF. Here the CDR3 DNA reads TGCAGTGCTAGAAGGGAGGATGAGCAGTTCTTC. The chain has TRBV20-1 and TRBJ2-1, with TRBD2 as a possible D gene (6 bases). The V gene lost 2 bases and the J gene lost 8 bases, with 7 bases spanning the gap. The V gene's germline CDR1 is DFQATT and CDR2 SNEGSKA (reference sequence). There are 11 residues in the CDR3.

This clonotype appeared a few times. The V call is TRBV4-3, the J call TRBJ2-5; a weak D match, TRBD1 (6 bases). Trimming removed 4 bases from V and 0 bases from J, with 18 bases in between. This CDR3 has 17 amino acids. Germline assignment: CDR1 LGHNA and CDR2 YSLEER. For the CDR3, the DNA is TGCGCCAGCAGCCCGCAAGCGACAGGATTTTACCAAGAGACCCAGTACTTC. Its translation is CASSPQATGFYQETQYF.

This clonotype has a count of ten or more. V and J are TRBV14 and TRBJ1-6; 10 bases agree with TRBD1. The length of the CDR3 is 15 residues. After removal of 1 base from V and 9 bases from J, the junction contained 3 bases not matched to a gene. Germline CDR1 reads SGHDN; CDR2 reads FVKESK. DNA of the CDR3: TGTGCCAGCAGCCAAGGAAGGACAGGGGGTTCACCCCTCCACTTT. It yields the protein CASSQGRTGGSPLHF. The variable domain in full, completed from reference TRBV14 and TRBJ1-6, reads EAGVTQFPSHSVIEKGQTVTLRCDPISGHDNLYWYRRVMGKEIKFLLHFVKESKQDESGMPNNRFLAERTGGTYSTLKVQPAELEDSGVYFCASSQGRTGGSPLHFGNGTRLTVT.

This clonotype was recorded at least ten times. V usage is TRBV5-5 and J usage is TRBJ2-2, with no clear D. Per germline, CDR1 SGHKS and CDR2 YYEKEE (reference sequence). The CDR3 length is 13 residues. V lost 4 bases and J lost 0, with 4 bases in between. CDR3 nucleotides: TGTGCCAGCAGCCTGGCGAACACCGGGGAGCTGTTTTTT. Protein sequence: CASSLANTGELFF.

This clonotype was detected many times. CDR3 sequence reads: CASSEAGYYGYTF. The CDR3 DNA sequence: TGTGCCAGCAGTGAAGCAGGGTACTATGGCTACACCTTC. V usage is TRBV2 and J usage is TRBJ1-2; D is unresolved. Trimming removed 0 bases from V and 3 bases from J, with 5 bases in between. The CDR3 contains 13 residues. The germline V gene has CDR1 SNHLY and CDR2 FYNNEI.

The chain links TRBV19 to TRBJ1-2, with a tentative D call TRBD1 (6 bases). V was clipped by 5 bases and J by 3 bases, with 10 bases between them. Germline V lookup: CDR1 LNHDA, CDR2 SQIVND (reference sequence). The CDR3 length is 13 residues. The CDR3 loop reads CASSSDRYYGYTF. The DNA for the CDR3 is TGTGCCAGTAGTTCCGACAGGTACTATGGCTACACCTTC.

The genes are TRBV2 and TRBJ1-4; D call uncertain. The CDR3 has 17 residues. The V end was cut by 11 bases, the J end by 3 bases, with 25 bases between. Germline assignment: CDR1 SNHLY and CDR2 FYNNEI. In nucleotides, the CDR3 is TGTGCCTTCAGTTCACCGCGGGGAGGAGTCGCTAATGAAAAACTGTTTTTT. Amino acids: CAFSSPRGGVANEKLFF.

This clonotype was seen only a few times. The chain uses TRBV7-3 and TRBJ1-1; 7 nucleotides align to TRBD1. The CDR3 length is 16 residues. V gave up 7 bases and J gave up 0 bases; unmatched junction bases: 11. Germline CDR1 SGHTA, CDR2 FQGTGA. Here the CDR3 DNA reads TGTGCCAGCAAAGCCGATCCGGGACAGCTGAACACTGAAGCTTTCTTT. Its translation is CASKADPGQLNTEAFF.

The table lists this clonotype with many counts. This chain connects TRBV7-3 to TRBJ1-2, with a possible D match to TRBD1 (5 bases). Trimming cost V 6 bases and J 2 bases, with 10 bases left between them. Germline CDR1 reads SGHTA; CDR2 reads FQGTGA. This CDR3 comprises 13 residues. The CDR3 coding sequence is TGTGCCAGCAGTAACGACAGAAACTATGGCTACACCTTC. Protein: CASSNDRNYGYTF.

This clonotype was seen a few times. CDR3 DNA sequence: TGTGCCAGCAGCTACCAGAACAGGGACCAAGAGACCCAGTACTTC. It codes for CASSYQNRDQETQYF. This chain links TRBV5-4 with TRBJ2-5, with D tentatively TRBD1 (6 bases). CDR3 length: 15 residues. Germline assignment: CDR1 SGHNT and CDR2 YYREEE (reference sequence). Between the trimmed V and J ends, which lost 3 bases and 0 bases, there was a span of 12 bases.

The CDR3 is CSARAGGGQSGELFF. For the CDR3, the DNA is TGCAGTGCTAGAGCAGGGGGAGGGCAATCCGGGGAGCTGTTTTTT. The chain links TRBV20-1 to TRBJ2-2; D possibly uses TRBD1 or TRBD2 (7 bases each). This CDR3 comprises 15 residues. Germline assignment: CDR1 DFQATT and CDR2 SNEGSKA (reference sequence). V gave up 1 base and J gave up 6 bases, with 15 bases separating them.

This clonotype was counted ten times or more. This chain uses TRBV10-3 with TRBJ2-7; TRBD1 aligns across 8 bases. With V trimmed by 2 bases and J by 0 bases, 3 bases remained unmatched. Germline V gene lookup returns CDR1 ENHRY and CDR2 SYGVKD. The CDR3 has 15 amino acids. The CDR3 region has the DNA TGTGCCATCAGTGAGAGGGACAGGATCTCCTACGAGCAGTACTTC. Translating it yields CAISERDRISYEQYF.